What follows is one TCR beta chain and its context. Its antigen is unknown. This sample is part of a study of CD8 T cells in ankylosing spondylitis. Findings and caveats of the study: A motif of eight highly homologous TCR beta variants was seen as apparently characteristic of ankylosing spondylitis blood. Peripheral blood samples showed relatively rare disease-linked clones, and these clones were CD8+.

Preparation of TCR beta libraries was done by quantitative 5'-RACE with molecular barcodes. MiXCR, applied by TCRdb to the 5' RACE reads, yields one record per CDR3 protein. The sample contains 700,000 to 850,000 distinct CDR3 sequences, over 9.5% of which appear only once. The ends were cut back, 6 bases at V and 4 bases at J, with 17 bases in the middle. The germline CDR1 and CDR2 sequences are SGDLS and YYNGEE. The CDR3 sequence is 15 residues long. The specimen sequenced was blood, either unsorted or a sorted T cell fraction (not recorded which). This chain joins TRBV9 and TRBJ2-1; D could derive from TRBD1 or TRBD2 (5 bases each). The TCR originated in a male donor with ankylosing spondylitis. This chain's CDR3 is CASTRDRGTYNEQFF. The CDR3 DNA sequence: TGTGCCAGCACCCGGGACCGAGGAACGTACAATGAGCAGTTCTTC.